This T cell receptor beta chain was identified in a study of shared clonotypes between healthy human individuals (dated by TCRdb to 2018 to 2020). Broadly, across the study: Three men and a couple of women, aged 18 to 49 years, made up the cohort. The study deeply sequenced blood TCR repertoires of 5 or 6 healthy adults to estimate repertoire size and the extent of clonotype sharing between individuals. Per donor, three plates each were used for CD4 naive and CD4 memory, two for CD8 naive, and one for CD8 memory. Different laboratories and diverse techniques were used to prepare libraries and sequence TCR repertoires, to increase sequencing depth and limit assay-specific biases. Leukapheresis yielded between about 0.9 and 9.5 billion PBMCs per donor.

TCR CDR3 regions were amplified from genomic DNA by multiplex PCR using the deep immunoSEQ assay. Genomic DNA extracted from each cell subset was distributed evenly over all wells of several immunoSEQ 96-well plates, and each plate served as one replicate. For sorted subsets, roughly 200 ng of genomic DNA, equivalent to roughly 33,000 T cell genomes, went into each replicate PCR. Purified libraries were measured with a Qubit 3.0 fluorometer, size-checked on a Bioanalyzer 2100, and measured again with the KAPA Library Quantification kit. Each immunoSEQ 96-well plate was sequenced on its own single-read 150-cycle Illumina NextSeq 550 flow cell. The source study handled its data this way. The immunoSEQ output contained only junctional sequences without quality scores, so filtering could not match that applied to full-length reads. To assign V/J genes and CDR3, sequences were annotated using PyIR, a Python wrapper for IgBLAST v1.9, with IMGT germline references. Reads were filtered out if the reads had weak V/J assignments (E-value above 1e-6), no CDR3, stop codons, out-of-frame junctions, or ambiguous translated residues. V3J clonotypes were defined as sequences sharing an identical inferred V gene, J gene, and CDR3 amino acid sequence. To compute the percentage overlap between repertoires, the number of shared unique clonotypes was divided by the size of the smaller repertoire. Repertoire richness was assessed with RTK rarefaction, the Chao1 estimator, and Recon v2.1 estimates of unobserved clonotypes. Generation probabilities were computed with OLGA for all TCRbeta clonotypes obtained by the gDNA method from a few donors. TCRdb re-hosts the immuneACCESS table, in-frame sequences only. Its copies lack some clones; in the studies checked, an unresolved V gene accounts for under half of them, and the cause for the rest is not known. That table is the source of V, J and clone size, and D and trimming were worked out from the DNA. The sample table lists 2,500,000 or so clones, 92% of them with a count of one. The ten largest clones take up about 0.36% of the sample.

For this clone: Its binding antigen is unknown. Base-call qualities are not available, and no considerably larger clone is one nucleotide away.

The donors were healthy, HIV-negative adults with no recently reported acute infections or vaccinations. Every donor was a Caucasian adult living in Nashville, Tennessee, USA. Magnetic negative selection was used to enrich CD4+ T cells, after which naive cells were positively selected on CD45RA and the negative fraction became the memory subset. Blood was collected by leukapheresis, and PBMCs were isolated by Ficoll-Histopaque density gradient centrifugation and then cryopreserved in liquid nitrogen vapor phase. Purity and quantity of every magnetically sorted T cell population were checked by analytical flow cytometry. Genomic DNA was isolated from every sorted fraction and measured by UV absorbance on a Nanodrop 2000c. CDR1 KGHSH and CDR2 LQKENI are derived from the germline V gene. Trimming takes 2 bases from V and 8 bases from J, and the germline ends sit 9 bases apart. The CDR3 contains 12 residues, cysteine and phenylalanine counted. Only the CDR3 part of the read is kept: 36 bases, read in frame from the first base.

Study-level results and caveats: Compared with non-shared clonotypes, the clonotypes found in all four sorted-subset donors had higher generation probabilities. The small number of donors limited the genetic and exposure-history diversity represented. Based on pairwise subsampling, the degree of clonotype sharing among donors was expected to be affected by sequencing depth. Naive subsets generally had larger estimated clonotype richness than memory subsets. When a handful of donors were compared, the shared fraction of clonotypes was about 5% for naive CD4, about 4% for naive CD8, 2% to 2.5% for memory CD4, and 0.35% to 0.4% for memory CD8. Sampling was restricted to blood, and TCR repertoires in tissue are likely to differ from TCR repertoires in blood. Rarefaction of sorted-subset datasets indicated incomplete sequencing despite the large sequencing depth.

The chain was built from TRBV18 and TRBJ1-1, with the D gene too uncertain to name. The sequence was collected from a man aged 18 to 30 in good health. Some clones in this sample may be carry-over from other donors' samples. The sample was naive CD4+ T cells from PBMCs. The cell subset or site label, as the study defines it: CD45RA+ positively selected. The nucleotide sequence reads TGTGCCAGCTCACCAGGAGTGAGAGAAGCTTTCTTT. Translation gives CASSPGVREAFF.